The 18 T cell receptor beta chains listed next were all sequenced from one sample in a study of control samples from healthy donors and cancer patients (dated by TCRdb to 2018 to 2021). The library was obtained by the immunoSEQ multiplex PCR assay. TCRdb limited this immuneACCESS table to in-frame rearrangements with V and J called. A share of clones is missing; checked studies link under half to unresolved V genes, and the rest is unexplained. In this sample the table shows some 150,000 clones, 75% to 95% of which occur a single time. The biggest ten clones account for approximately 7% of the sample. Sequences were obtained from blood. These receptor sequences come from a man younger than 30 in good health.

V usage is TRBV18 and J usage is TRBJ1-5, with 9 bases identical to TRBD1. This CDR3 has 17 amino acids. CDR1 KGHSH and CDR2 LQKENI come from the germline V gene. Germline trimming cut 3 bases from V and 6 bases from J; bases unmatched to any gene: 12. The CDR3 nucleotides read TGTGCCAGCTCACCCAAACCGGGACAGGGCTTTGGTCAGCCCCAGCATTTT. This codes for CASSPKPGQGFGQPQHF.

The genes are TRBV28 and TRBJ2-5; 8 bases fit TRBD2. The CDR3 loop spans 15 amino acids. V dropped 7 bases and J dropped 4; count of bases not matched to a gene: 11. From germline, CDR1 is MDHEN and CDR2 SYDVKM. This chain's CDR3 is CASIRDSGSLETQYF. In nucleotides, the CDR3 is TGTGCCAGCATAAGAGACAGCGGGAGCCTAGAGACCCAGTACTTC.

The CDR3 DNA follows: TGTGCCAGCAGTTGGACATATAGCAATCAGCCCCAGCATTTT. Translating gives CASSWTYSNQPQHF. The chain couples TRBV28 to TRBJ1-5; the D gene is possibly TRBD1 (5 bases). There are 14 residues in the CDR3. Trimming removed 4 bases from V and 0 bases from J, with 7 bases in between. The germline V gene encodes CDR1 MDHEN and CDR2 SYDVKM.

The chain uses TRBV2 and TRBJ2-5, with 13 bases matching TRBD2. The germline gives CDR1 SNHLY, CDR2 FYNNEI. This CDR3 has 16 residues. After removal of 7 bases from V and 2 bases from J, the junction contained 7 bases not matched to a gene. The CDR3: CASTRTSGGLQETQYF. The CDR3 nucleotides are TGTGCCAGCACTAGGACTAGCGGGGGCCTACAAGAGACCCAGTACTTC.

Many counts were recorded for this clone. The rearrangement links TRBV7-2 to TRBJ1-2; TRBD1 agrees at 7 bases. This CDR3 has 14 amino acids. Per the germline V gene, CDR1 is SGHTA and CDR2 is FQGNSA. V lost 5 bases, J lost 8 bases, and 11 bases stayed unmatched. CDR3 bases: TGTGCCAGCAGCACCGGGGAGGGGGCGAGAGGCTACACCTTC. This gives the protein CASSTGEGARGYTF.

The CDR3 loop reads CASSEAGGNYGYTF. The CDR3 DNA reads TGTGCCAGCAGTGAAGCGGGGGGCAACTATGGCTACACCTTC. This chain uses TRBV6-1 with TRBJ1-2, with D possibly being TRBD1 (6 bases). V was pared by 0 bases and J by 2 bases, with 7 bases between. The CDR3 contains 14 residues. CDR1 and CDR2 (germline): MNHNS, SASEGT.

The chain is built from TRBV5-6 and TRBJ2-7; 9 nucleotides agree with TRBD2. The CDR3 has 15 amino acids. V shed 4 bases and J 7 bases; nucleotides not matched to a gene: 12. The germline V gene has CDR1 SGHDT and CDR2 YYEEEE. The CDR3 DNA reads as TGTGCCAGCAGCCCGGCGGGCGGGGGGGCCTGGGAGCAGTACTTC. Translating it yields CASSPAGGGAWEQYF.

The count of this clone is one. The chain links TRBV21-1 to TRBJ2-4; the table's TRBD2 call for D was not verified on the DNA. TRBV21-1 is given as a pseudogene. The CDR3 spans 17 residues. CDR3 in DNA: TGTGCCAGCAGCACCGACCTAGCGGGGTCAGCCAAAAACATTCAGTACTTC. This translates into CASSTDLAGSAKNIQYF.

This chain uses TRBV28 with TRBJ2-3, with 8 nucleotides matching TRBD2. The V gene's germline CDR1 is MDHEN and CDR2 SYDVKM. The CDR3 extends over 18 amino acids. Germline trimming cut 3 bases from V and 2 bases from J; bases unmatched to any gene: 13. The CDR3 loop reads CASSFPAGRGEFTDTQYF. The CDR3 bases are TGTGCCAGCAGTTTTCCGGCAGGGCGGGGGGAGTTCACAGATACGCAGTATTTT. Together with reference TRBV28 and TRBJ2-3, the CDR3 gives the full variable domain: DVKVTQSSRYLVKRTGEKVFLECVQDMDHENMFWYRQDPGLGLRLIYFSYDVKMKEKGDIPEGYSVSREKKERFSLILESASTNQTSMYLCASSFPAGRGEFTDTQYFGPGTRLTVL.

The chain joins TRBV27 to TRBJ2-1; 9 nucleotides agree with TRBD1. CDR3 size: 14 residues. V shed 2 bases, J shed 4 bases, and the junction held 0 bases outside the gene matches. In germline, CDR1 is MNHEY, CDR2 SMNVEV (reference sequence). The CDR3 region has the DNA TGTGCCAGCAGTTTAGGGACAGGGTACAATGAGCAGTTCTTC. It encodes CASSLGTGYNEQFF.

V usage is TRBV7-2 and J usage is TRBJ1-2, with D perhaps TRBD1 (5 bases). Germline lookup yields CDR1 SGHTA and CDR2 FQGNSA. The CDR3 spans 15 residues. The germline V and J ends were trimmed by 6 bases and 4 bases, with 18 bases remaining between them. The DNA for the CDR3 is TGTGCCAGCAGTTCAGGCCGGCGGGGGTCCTATGGCTACACCTTC. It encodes CASSSGRRGSYGYTF.

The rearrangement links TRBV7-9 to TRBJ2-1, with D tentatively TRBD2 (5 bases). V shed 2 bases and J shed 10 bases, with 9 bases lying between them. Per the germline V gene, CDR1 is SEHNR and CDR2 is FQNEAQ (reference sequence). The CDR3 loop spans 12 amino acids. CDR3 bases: TGTGCCAGCAGCTTAATGTCGGGGGAGCAGTTCTTC. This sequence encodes CASSLMSGEQFF.

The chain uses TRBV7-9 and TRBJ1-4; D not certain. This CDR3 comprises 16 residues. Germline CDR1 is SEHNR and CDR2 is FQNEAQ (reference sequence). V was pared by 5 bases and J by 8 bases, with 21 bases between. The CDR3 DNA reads TGTGCCAGCAGCAGGCCCCCGGGAACCCCTTTGGAAAAACTGTTTTTT. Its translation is CASSRPPGTPLEKLFF.

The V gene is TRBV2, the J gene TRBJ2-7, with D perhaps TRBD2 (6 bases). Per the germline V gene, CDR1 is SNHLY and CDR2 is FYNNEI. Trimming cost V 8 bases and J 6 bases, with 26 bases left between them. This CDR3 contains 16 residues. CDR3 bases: TGTGCCAGCCACCGGGCCGGGGGATCTAAGGGGTTCGAGCAGTACTTC. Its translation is CASHRAGGSKGFEQYF.

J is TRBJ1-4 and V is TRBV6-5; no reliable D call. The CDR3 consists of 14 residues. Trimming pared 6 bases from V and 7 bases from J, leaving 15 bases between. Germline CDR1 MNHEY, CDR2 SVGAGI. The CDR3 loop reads CASRHTLLGEKLFF. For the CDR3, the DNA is TGTGCCAGCAGACACACCCTCCTTGGTGAAAAACTGTTTTTT.

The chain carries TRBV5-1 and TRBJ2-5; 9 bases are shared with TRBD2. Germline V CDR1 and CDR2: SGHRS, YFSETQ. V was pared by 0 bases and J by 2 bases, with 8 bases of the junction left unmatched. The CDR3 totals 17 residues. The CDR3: CASSLGGSGGFQETQYF. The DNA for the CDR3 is TGCGCCAGCAGCTTGGGAGGAAGCGGGGGGTTTCAAGAGACCCAGTACTTC.

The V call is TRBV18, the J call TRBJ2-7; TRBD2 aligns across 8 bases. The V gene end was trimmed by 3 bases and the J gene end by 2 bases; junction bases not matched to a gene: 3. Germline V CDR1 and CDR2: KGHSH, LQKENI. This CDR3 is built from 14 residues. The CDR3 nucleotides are TGTGCCAGCTCACCTAACGGGGGGGCCTACGAGCAGTACTTC. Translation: CASSPNGGAYEQYF. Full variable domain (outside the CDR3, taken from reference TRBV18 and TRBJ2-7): NAGVMQNPRHLVRRRGQEARLRCSPMKGHSHVYWYRQLPEEGLKFMVYLQKENIIDESGMPKERFSAEFPKEGPSILRIQQVVRGDSAAYFCASSPNGGAYEQYFGPGTRLTVT.

CDR3 protein: CASMGGGNRSNQPQHF. The CDR3 coding sequence is TGTGCCAGCATGGGCGGGGGTAATAGAAGCAATCAGCCCCAGCATTTT. The rearrangement links TRBV21-1 to TRBJ1-5. TRBV21-1 is a known pseudogene. This CDR3 region has 16 residues.